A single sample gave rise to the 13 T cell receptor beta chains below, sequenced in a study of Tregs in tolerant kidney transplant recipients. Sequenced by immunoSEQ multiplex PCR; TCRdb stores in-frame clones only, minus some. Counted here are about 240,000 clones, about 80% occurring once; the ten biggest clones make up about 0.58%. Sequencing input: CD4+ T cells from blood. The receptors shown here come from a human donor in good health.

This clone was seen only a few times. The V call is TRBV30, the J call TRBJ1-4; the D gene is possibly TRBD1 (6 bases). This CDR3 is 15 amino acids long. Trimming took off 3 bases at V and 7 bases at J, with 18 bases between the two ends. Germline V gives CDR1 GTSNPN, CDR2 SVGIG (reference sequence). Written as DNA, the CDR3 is TGTGCCTGGAGAGCCCCCGGGGGGCGAGGTGAAAAACTGTTTTTT. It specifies CAWRAPGGRGEKLFF.

CDR3 residues: CASSSQVMTTGELFF. As DNA, the CDR3 is TGTGCCAGCAGCTCCCAAGTGATGACCACCGGGGAGCTGTTTTTT. The chain joins TRBV9 to TRBJ2-2; D is ambiguous. This CDR3 has 15 amino acids. Germline V gene sequence: CDR1 SGDLS, CDR2 YYNGEE. Trimming stripped 4 bases from V and 4 bases from J, with 14 bases between.

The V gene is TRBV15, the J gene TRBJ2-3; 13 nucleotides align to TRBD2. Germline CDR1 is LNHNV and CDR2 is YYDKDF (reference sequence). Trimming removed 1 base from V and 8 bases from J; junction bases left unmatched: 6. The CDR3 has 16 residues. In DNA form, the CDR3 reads TGTGCCACCAGCAGAGGGACTAGCGGGAGAGGAGGTACGCAGTATTTT. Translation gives CATSRGTSGRGGTQYF.

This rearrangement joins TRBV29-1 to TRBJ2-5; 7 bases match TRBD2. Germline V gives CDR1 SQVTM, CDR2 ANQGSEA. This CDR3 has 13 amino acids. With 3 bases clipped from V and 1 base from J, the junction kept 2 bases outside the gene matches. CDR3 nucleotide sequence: TGCAGCGTTGACACGGGGGGCCAAGAGACCCAGTACTTC. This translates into CSVDTGGQETQYF.

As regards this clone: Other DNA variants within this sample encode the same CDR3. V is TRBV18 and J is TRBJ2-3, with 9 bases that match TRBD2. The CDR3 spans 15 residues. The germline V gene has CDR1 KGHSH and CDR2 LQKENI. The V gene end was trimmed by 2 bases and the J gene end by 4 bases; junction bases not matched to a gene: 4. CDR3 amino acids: CASSPTLAGADTQYF. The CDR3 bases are TGTGCCAGCTCACCAACGTTAGCGGGAGCAGATACGCAGTATTTT.

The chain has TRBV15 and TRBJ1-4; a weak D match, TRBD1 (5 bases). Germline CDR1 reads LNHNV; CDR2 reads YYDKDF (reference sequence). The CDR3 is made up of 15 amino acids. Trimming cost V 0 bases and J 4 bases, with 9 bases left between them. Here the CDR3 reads CATSRDRGRNEKLFF. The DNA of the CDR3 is TGTGCCACCAGCAGAGATAGGGGACGTAATGAAAAACTGTTTTTT.

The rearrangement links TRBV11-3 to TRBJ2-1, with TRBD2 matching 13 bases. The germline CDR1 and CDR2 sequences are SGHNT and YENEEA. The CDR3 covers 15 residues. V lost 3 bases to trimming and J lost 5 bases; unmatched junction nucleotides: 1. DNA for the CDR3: TGTGCCAGCAGCTTCGGGACTAGCGGGGACAATGAGCAGTTCTTC. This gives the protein CASSFGTSGDNEQFF. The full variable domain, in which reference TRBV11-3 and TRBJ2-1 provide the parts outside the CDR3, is EAGVVQSPRYKIIEKKQPVAFWCNPISGHNTLYWYLQNLGQGPELLIRYENEEAVDDSQLPKDRFSAERLKGVDSTLKIQPAELGDSAVYLCASSFGTSGDNEQFFGPGTRLTVL.

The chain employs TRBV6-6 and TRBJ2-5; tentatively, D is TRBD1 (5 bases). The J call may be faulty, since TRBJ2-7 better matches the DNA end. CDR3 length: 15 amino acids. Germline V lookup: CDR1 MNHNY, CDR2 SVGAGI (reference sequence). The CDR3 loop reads CASSSTGQRSYEQYF. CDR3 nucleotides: TGTGCCAGCAGCAGTACAGGTCAACGTTCCTACGAGCAGTACTTC.

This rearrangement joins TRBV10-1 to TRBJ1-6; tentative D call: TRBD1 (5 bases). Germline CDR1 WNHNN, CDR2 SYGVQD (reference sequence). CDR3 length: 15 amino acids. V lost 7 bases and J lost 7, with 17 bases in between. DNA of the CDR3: TGCGCCAGCACCCGTTATCGGGACCCCAATTCACCCCTCCACTTT. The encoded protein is CASTRYRDPNSPLHF.

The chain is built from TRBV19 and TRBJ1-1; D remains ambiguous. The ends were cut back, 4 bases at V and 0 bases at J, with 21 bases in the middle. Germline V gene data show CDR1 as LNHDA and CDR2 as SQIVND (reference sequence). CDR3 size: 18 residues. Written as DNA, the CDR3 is TGTGCCAGTAGTACCCACCCAACCCGGTGGAACCTGAACACTGAAGCTTTCTTT. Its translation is CASSTHPTRWNLNTEAFF.

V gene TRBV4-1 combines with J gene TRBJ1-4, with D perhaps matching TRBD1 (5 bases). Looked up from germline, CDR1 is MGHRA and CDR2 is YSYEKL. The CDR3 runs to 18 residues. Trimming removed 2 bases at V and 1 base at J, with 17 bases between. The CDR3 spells CASSQSRPAGLTNEKLFF. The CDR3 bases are TGCGCCAGCAGCCAATCGCGGCCCGCAGGGTTAACTAATGAAAAACTGTTTTTT.

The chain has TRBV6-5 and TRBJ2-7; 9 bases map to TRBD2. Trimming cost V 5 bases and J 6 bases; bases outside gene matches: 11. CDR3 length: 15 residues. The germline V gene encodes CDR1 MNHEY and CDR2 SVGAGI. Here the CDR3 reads CASSGQTSGVGEQYF. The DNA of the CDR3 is TGTGCCAGCAGTGGTCAGACTAGCGGAGTCGGCGAGCAGTACTTC.

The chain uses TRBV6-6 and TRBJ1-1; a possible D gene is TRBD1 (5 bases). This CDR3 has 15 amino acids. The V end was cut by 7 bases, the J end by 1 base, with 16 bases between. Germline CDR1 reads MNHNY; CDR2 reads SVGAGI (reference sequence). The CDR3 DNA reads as TGTGCCAGCAACACTCGCGGTGGGGCGAACACTGAAGCTTTCTTT. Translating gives CASNTRGGANTEAFF.